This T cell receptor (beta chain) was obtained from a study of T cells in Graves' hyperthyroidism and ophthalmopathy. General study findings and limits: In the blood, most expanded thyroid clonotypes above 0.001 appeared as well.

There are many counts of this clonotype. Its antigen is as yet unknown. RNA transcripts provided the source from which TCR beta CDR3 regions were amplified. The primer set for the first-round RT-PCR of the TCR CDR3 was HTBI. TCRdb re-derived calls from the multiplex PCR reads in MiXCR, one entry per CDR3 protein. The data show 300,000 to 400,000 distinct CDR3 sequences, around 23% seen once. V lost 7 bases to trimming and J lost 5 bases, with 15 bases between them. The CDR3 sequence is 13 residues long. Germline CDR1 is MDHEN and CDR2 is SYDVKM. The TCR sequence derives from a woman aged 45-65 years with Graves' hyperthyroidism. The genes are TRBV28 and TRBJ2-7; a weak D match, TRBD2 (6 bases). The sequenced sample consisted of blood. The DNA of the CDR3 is TGTGCCAGCACCGGGGACTTGGGGGACGAGCAGTACTTC. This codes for CASTGDLGDEQYF.